This T cell receptor (beta chain) was identified in a study of T cell therapy after organ transplantation. About the research overall: Up to 6 doses were given at 2-week intervals.

Libraries were prepared by immunoSEQ multiplex PCR; TCRdb keeps only in-frame clonotypes and omits some of them. The data contain 50,000 or so clones, approximately 94% of them seen just once; the ten biggest clones take up about 3.1%. Trimming removed 2 bases at V and 0 bases at J, with 11 bases between. CDR1 and CDR2 from the germline V gene are SNHLY and FYNNEI. This CDR3 comprises 16 residues. Findings and limits, study-wide: Nonresponders had marked pretherapy clonal expansions and little post-therapy change. Post-therapy reconstitution appeared to include transferred and endogenous clonotypes. Lower pretherapy CD8 clonality went with larger post-therapy fold change.

Worth noting for this clone: The antigen is unknown.

This TCR derives from a human patient who had received a solid organ transplant and had CMV disease. Here the sequenced sample was CD8+ T cells from blood, taken before autologous CMV-specific T cell therapy. The chain combines TRBV2 with TRBJ2-1; the D gene is possibly TRBD2 (5 bases). CDR3 loop: CASSELRTGSYNEQFF. Here the CDR3 DNA reads TGTGCCAGCAGTGAACTCAGGACTGGCTCCTACAATGAGCAGTTCTTC.